Detailed here is one T cell receptor beta chain. Libraries were prepared by immunoSEQ multiplex PCR; TCRdb keeps only in-frame clonotypes and omits some of them. This table has about 140,000 clones, roughly 90% appearing once. This sample was taken from a study of T cell responses to AZD1222 COVID-19 vaccine. Germline V gene data show CDR1 as LGHNA and CDR2 as YNFKEQ. This CDR3 contains 14 residues. V gave up 3 bases and J gave up 5 bases; unmatched junction bases: 2. This clonotype was sampled from an adult who received the AZD1222 COVID-19 vaccine. The sample was peripheral blood, taken 28 days after the second AZD1222 dose. V and J are TRBV4-2 and TRBJ1-4; TRBD1 matches at 8 bases. CDR3 nucleotide sequence: TGTGCCAGCAGCCAGACAGGGGAAAATGAAAAACTGTTTTTT. Its translation is CASSQTGENEKLFF.